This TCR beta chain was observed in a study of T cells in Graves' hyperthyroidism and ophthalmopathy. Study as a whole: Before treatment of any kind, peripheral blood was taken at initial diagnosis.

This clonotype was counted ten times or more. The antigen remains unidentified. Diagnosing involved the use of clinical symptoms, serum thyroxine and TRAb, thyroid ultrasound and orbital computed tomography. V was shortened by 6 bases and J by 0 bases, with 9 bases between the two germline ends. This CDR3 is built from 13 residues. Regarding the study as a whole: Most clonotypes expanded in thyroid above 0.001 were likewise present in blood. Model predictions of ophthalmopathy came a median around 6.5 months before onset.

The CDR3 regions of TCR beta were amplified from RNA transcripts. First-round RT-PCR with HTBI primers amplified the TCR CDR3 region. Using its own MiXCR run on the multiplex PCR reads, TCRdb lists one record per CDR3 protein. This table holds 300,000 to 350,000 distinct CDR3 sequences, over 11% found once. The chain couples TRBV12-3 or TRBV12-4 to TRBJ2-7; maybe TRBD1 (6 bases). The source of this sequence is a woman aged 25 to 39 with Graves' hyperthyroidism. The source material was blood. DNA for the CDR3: TGTGCCAGCAGCTTGGACAGCTCCTACGAGCAGTACTTC. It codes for CASSLDSSYEQYF.